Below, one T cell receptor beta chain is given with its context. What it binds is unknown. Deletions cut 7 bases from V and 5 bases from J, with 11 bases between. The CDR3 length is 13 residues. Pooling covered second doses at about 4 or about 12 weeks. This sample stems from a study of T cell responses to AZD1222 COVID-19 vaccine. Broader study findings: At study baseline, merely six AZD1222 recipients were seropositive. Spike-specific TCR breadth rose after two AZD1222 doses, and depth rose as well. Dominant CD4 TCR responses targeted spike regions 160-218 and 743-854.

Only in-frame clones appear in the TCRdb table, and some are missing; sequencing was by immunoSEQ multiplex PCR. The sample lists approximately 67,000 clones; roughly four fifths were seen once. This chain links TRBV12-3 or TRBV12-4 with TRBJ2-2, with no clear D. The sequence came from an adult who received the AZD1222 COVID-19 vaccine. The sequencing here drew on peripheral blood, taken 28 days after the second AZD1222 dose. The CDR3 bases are TGTGCCAGCACCCTAATAGGTACCGGGGAGCTGTTTTTT. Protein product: CASTLIGTGELFF.